A single sample gave rise to the 10 T cell receptor beta chains below, sequenced in a study of T-cell reconstitution after alpha-beta-depleted transplantation in children. Library preparation (for TCRbeta) was performed with unique molecular identifiers. TCRdb independently ran MiXCR on the PCR reads; one entry per CDR3 protein. The profile shows 200,000 to 250,000 distinct CDR3 sequences, around 12% of them singletons. This material consisted of PBMCs from the stem cell graft donor, taken from the stem cell graft. Receptors were obtained from a human donor who donated a stem cell graft to a child with acute lymphoblastic leukemia.

This clonotype was observed at least ten times. The chain links TRBV10-3 to TRBJ2-7; D gene uncertain. Germline V gene sequence: CDR1 ENHRY, CDR2 SYGVKD. This CDR3 has 13 amino acids. CDR3 nucleotides: TGTGCTGCATTGGGCAGCAACTCCTACGAGCAGTACTTC. As protein: CAALGSNSYEQYF.

The V call is TRBV29-1, the J call TRBJ2-1; 11 bases are shared with TRBD2. The J segment lost 2 bases and the V segment lost 7 bases, leaving 4 bases of the junction unmatched. CDR3 length equals 14 residues. Looked up from germline, CDR1 is SQVTM and CDR2 is ANQGSEA. CDR3 loop: CSAKLAGAYNEQFF. The CDR3 coding sequence is TGCAGCGCAAAACTAGCGGGGGCCTACAATGAGCAGTTCTTC.

This clonotype has a count of ten or more. This sequence joins TRBV7-8 and TRBJ2-5; 8 nucleotides agree with TRBD2. From germline, CDR1 is SGHVS and CDR2 FQNEAQ. The ends lost 2 bases at V and 5 bases at J; junction bases unmatched: 10. The CDR3 consists of 16 residues. In DNA form, the CDR3 reads TGTGCCAGCAGCTTATTCGGGGGGGCCCCCGGCGAGACCCAGTACTTC. Translation: CASSLFGGAPGETQYF.

This clonotype was counted many times. The V call is TRBV5-5, the J call TRBJ1-6, with 8 bases that match TRBD1. V shed 4 bases and J 6 bases; nucleotides not matched to a gene: 9. The CDR3 covers 16 residues. From germline, CDR1 is SGHKS and CDR2 YYEKEE (reference sequence). DNA for the CDR3: TGTGCCAGCAGCCCGGACAGGGTTCTCGGTAATTCACCCCTCCACTTT. Amino acids: CASSPDRVLGNSPLHF.

This clonotype was seen many times. The chain is built from TRBV28 and TRBJ2-5; TRBD2 aligns across 12 bases. Germline V gene lookup returns CDR1 MDHEN and CDR2 SYDVKM. The CDR3 length is 16 residues. V trimming: 4 bases; J trimming: 5 bases; junction bases outside the gene matches: 8. CDR3 bases: TGTGCCAGCAGTTCCCCGAGGACTAGCGGGAAGGAGACCCAGTACTTC. Translating it yields CASSSPRTSGKETQYF.

Of note for this clonotype: A much larger clone differs from this one at a single base, so this may be a read error. DNA for the CDR3: TGTGCCACCAGCAGGCCGGCAACTACGCAGTATTTT. Translated, it gives CATSRPATTQYF. The chain has TRBV15 and TRBJ2-3, with D hard to call. Germline V gene data show CDR1 as LNHNV and CDR2 as YYDKDF (reference sequence). The CDR3 contains 12 residues. The V gene lost 3 bases and the J gene lost 8 bases, with 9 bases spanning the gap.

A remark on this clonotype: A read error is possible here, since a much larger clone lies one base away. The rearrangement links TRBV28 to TRBJ2-3; D possibly matches TRBD1 or TRBD2 (5 bases each). Between the trimmed V and J ends, which lost 2 bases and 6 bases, there was a span of 12 bases. The germline V gene encodes CDR1 MDHEN and CDR2 SYDVKM. This CDR3 is 14 amino acids long. CDR3 loop: CASSLTGAGDTQYF. The CDR3 DNA reads TGTGCCAGCAGTTTAACCGGGGCCGGGGATACGCAGTATTTT.

This clonotype came up many times. V usage is TRBV12-3 or TRBV12-4 and J usage is TRBJ2-1; the D is unclear. Trimming shortened V by 2 bases and J by 0 bases, and 8 bases separated the two germline ends. The CDR3 extends over 15 amino acids. The CDR3 DNA is TGTGCCAGCAGTTTACGCTCAGACTCCTACAATGAGCAGTTCTTC. It yields the protein CASSLRSDSYNEQFF.

This chain uses TRBV18 with TRBJ1-6; no firm D call. With 4 bases removed from V and 7 bases from J, the gap between germline ends came to 17 bases. CDR1 and CDR2 from the germline V gene are KGHSH and LQKENI. The CDR3 loop spans 16 amino acids. The CDR3 DNA reads as TGTGCCAGCTCACGGGAGGGTCAGGCCTCCAATTCACCCCTCCACTTT. Translating gives CASSREGQASNSPLHF.

This clonotype was observed at least ten times. This rearrangement joins TRBV5-1 to TRBJ2-1; no definite D call. The germline CDR1 and CDR2 sequences are SGHRS and YFSETQ. There are 13 residues in the CDR3. Trimming shortened V by 6 bases and J by 10 bases, and 17 bases separated the two germline ends. CDR3 region: CASTRDSPSEQFF. The CDR3 coding sequence is TGCGCCAGCACGAGAGATTCCCCAAGCGAGCAGTTCTTC.